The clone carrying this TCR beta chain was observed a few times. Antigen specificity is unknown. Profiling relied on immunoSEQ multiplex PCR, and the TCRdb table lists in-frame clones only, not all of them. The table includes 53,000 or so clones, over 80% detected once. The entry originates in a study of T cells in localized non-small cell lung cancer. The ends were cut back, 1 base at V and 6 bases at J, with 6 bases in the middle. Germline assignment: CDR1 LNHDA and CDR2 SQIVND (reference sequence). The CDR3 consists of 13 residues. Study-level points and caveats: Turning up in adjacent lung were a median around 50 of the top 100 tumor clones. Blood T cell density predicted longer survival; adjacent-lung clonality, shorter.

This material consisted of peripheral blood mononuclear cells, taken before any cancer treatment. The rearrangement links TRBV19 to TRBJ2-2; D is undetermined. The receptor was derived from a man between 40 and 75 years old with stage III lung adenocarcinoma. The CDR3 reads CASSIAQSGELFF. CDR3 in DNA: TGTGCCAGTAGTATAGCGCAGTCCGGGGAGCTGTTTTTT.